These T cell receptor beta chains were read from a single sample in a study of blood T cell repertoires in COVID-19. The assay was immunoSEQ multiplex PCR, and TCRdb's table has in-frame clones only and misses some. The sample lists some 250,000 clones; approximately 83% were seen once. Sequenced: PBMCs or T cells enriched from blood (not recorded which). These receptors were collected from a woman aged 45-59 years who had recovered from COVID-19. Each CDR3 is given with its conserved first and last residue. D genes are given only for firm matches. Rows may omit the clone size; those that give it use once, few, many or a size class.

d_call: .
clone_size: .
j_call: TRBJ1-1
v_call: TRBV10-3
cdr3_aa: CAISPGETGNTEAFF
cdr3_nt: TGTGCCATCAGTCCCGGTGAAACAGGGAACACTGAAGCTTTCTTT

d_call: TRBD2
clone_size: .
j_call: TRBJ2-5
v_call: TRBV18
cdr3_aa: CASSLRAGGNQETQYF
cdr3_nt: TGTGCCAGCTCACTAAGAGCGGGAGGTAACCAAGAGACCCAGTACTTC

d_call: TRBD2
clone_size: .
j_call: TRBJ2-3
v_call: TRBV5-1
cdr3_aa: CASSSLGLAGGTDTQYF
cdr3_nt: TGCGCCAGCAGCTCTTTGGGACTAGCGGGGGGCACAGATACGCAGTATTTT

d_call: TRBD2
clone_size: .
j_call: TRBJ2-1
v_call: TRBV28
cdr3_aa: CASSVAGYNEQFF
cdr3_nt: TGTGCCAGCAGTGTAGCGGGGTACAATGAGCAGTTCTTC

d_call: .
clone_size: .
j_call: TRBJ1-1
v_call: TRBV29-1
cdr3_aa: CSVGQMNTEAFF
cdr3_nt: TGCAGCGTAGGACAGATGAACACTGAAGCTTTCTTT

d_call: TRBD1
clone_size: .
j_call: TRBJ1-2
v_call: TRBV19
cdr3_aa: CASSQGAFYGYTF
cdr3_nt: TGTGCCAGTAGTCAGGGGGCGTTCTATGGCTACACCTTC

d_call: .
clone_size: .
j_call: TRBJ1-2
v_call: TRBV5-1
cdr3_aa: CASSPGEQNYGYTF
cdr3_nt: TGCGCCAGCAGCCCAGGGGAACAGAACTATGGCTACACCTTC

d_call: .
clone_size: .
j_call: TRBJ2-7
v_call: TRBV9
cdr3_aa: CASSPGASYEQYF
cdr3_nt: TGTGCCAGCAGCCCTGGGGCATCCTACGAGCAGTACTTC

d_call: TRBD2
clone_size: .
j_call: TRBJ2-7
v_call: TRBV5-4
cdr3_aa: CASRSGLAGGYEQYF
cdr3_nt: TGTGCCAGCAGATCCGGACTAGCGGGAGGCTACGAGCAGTACTTC

d_call: .
clone_size: .
j_call: TRBJ2-1
v_call: TRBV7-3
cdr3_aa: CASSFGIFTEQFF
cdr3_nt: TGTGCCAGCAGCTTCGGGATCTTCACTGAGCAGTTCTTC

d_call: TRBD1
clone_size: .
j_call: TRBJ2-2
v_call: TRBV5-1
cdr3_aa: CASSIRDRVTGELFF
cdr3_nt: TGCGCCAGCAGCATCCGGGACAGGGTCACCGGGGAGCTGTTTTTT

d_call: .
clone_size: few
j_call: TRBJ2-7
v_call: TRBV10-3
cdr3_aa: CAISPGTSTYEQYF
cdr3_nt: TGTGCCATCAGCCCCGGGACTTCTACCTACGAGCAGTACTTC

d_call: TRBD1
clone_size: once
j_call: TRBJ2-3
v_call: TRBV28
cdr3_aa: CASSSVRDRGRRDTQYF
cdr3_nt: TGTGCCAGCAGCTCCGTCCGGGACAGGGGGCGACGAGATACGCAGTATTTT

d_call: TRBD1
clone_size: .
j_call: TRBJ2-2
v_call: TRBV18
cdr3_aa: CASSLLIPGQGTGELFF
cdr3_nt: TGTGCCAGCTCACTACTAATCCCGGGACAGGGCACCGGGGAGCTGTTTTTT

d_call: TRBD2
clone_size: .
j_call: TRBJ2-5
v_call: TRBV28
cdr3_aa: CASSDIAGLQETQYF
cdr3_nt: TGTGCCAGCAGTGATATAGCGGGATTGCAAGAGACCCAGTACTTC

d_call: TRBD1
clone_size: .
j_call: TRBJ2-1
v_call: TRBV28
cdr3_aa: CASSNQGDNEQFF
cdr3_nt: TGTGCCAGCAGCAACCAGGGGGACAATGAGCAGTTCTTC

d_call: .
clone_size: .
j_call: TRBJ1-1
v_call: TRBV5-5
cdr3_aa: CASSTTGTENTEAFF
cdr3_nt: TGTGCCAGCAGCACCACAGGAACCGAGAACACTGAAGCTTTCTTT

d_call: TRBD2
clone_size: .
j_call: TRBJ2-7
v_call: TRBV28
cdr3_aa: CASSISGRAYEQYF
cdr3_nt: TGTGCCAGCAGTATTAGCGGGAGGGCGTACGAGCAGTACTTC

d_call: TRBD2
clone_size: .
j_call: TRBJ2-7
v_call: TRBV14
cdr3_aa: CASSQKFSAGLAGGRDYEQYF
cdr3_nt: TGTGCCAGCAGCCAAAAATTCTCCGCCGGGTTAGCGGGAGGTCGGGACTACGAGCAGTACTTC

d_call: TRBD1
clone_size: .
j_call: TRBJ2-7
v_call: TRBV12-3/TRBV12-4
cdr3_aa: CASSQRQGYEQYF
cdr3_nt: TGTGCCAGCAGCCAAAGACAGGGCTACGAGCAGTACTTC

d_call: .
clone_size: .
j_call: TRBJ2-5
v_call: TRBV12-3/TRBV12-4
cdr3_aa: CANSFNIQETQYF
cdr3_nt: TGTGCCAACAGTTTTAACATACAAGAGACCCAGTACTTC

d_call: TRBD1
clone_size: .
j_call: TRBJ1-1
v_call: TRBV6-5
cdr3_aa: CASSYGDRGGTEAFF
cdr3_nt: TGTGCCAGCAGTTACGGGGACAGGGGGGGGACTGAAGCTTTCTTT

d_call: .
clone_size: .
j_call: TRBJ1-2
v_call: TRBV28
cdr3_aa: CASSLLGGPNYGYTF
cdr3_nt: TGTGCCAGCAGTTTATTGGGGGGACCAAACTATGGCTACACCTTC

d_call: TRBD2
clone_size: .
j_call: TRBJ2-1
v_call: TRBV10-3
cdr3_aa: CAISGLAGGPPNNEQFF
cdr3_nt: TGTGCCATCAGTGGGCTAGCGGGAGGGCCCCCGAACAATGAGCAGTTCTTC

d_call: .
clone_size: .
j_call: TRBJ2-7
v_call: TRBV2
cdr3_aa: CASISTSREQYF
cdr3_nt: TGTGCCAGCATCTCCACTAGTCGCGAGCAGTACTTC

d_call: TRBD2
clone_size: .
j_call: TRBJ2-2
v_call: TRBV28
cdr3_aa: CASSKELAGGVAGELFF
cdr3_nt: TGTGCCAGCAGCAAAGAGCTAGCGGGAGGGGTTGCCGGGGAGCTGTTTTTT

d_call: TRBD1
clone_size: .
j_call: TRBJ1-6
v_call: TRBV5-6
cdr3_aa: CASSLGRTGLSPLHF
cdr3_nt: TGTGCCAGCAGCTTGGGAAGGACAGGGCTCTCACCCCTCCACTTT

d_call: .
clone_size: .
j_call: TRBJ2-1
v_call: TRBV3-1/TRBV3-2
cdr3_aa: CASSQVRLQKLEQFF
cdr3_nt: TGTGCCAGCAGCCAAGTTCGGCTACAGAAGTTGGAGCAGTTCTTC

d_call: TRBD2
clone_size: .
j_call: TRBJ2-6
v_call: TRBV19
cdr3_aa: CASSMDRRVAGVWANVLTF
cdr3_nt: TGTGCCAGTAGTATGGACAGGAGAGTAGCGGGAGTCTGGGCCAACGTCCTGACTTTC

d_call: TRBD2
clone_size: .
j_call: TRBJ2-1
v_call: TRBV6-6
cdr3_aa: CASSYQAGGINEQFF
cdr3_nt: TGTGCCAGCAGTTATCAAGCGGGGGGTATCAATGAGCAGTTCTTC

d_call: .
clone_size: .
j_call: TRBJ1-2
v_call: TRBV20-1
cdr3_aa: CSARVQYGYTF
cdr3_nt: TGCAGTGCTAGAGTCCAATATGGCTACACCTTC

d_call: .
clone_size: .
j_call: TRBJ1-2
v_call: TRBV4-1
cdr3_aa: CASSQVSRADYGYTF
cdr3_nt: TGCGCCAGCAGCCAAGTCTCCAGGGCGGACTATGGCTACACCTTC

d_call: TRBD2
clone_size: .
j_call: TRBJ2-7
v_call: TRBV27
cdr3_aa: CASSLYPGGDFSPYEQYF
cdr3_nt: TGTGCCAGCAGTTTATATCCGGGGGGTGACTTTTCTCCCTACGAGCAGTACTTC

d_call: TRBD2
clone_size: .
j_call: TRBJ2-1
v_call: TRBV24-1
cdr3_aa: CATSDLVASGSYNEQFF
cdr3_nt: TGTGCCACCAGTGATTTGGTGGCTAGCGGGAGTTACAATGAGCAGTTCTTC

d_call: .
clone_size: .
j_call: TRBJ1-3
v_call: TRBV9
cdr3_aa: CASSTRTASSGNTIYF
cdr3_nt: TGTGCCAGCAGCACCAGGACAGCGAGCTCTGGAAACACCATATATTTT

d_call: TRBD1
clone_size: .
j_call: TRBJ1-2
v_call: TRBV27
cdr3_aa: CASRRTGGYGYTF
cdr3_nt: TGTGCCAGCAGACGGACAGGGGGCTATGGCTACACCTTC

d_call: TRBD1
clone_size: .
j_call: TRBJ2-5
v_call: TRBV28
cdr3_aa: CASSLGAPYRDRGLKTQYF
cdr3_nt: TGTGCCAGCAGTTTAGGGGCTCCCTATCGGGACAGGGGGTTGAAGACCCAGTACTTC

d_call: .
clone_size: .
j_call: TRBJ2-7
v_call: TRBV7-9
cdr3_aa: CASSRGGSYEQYF
cdr3_nt: TGTGCCAGCAGTCGAGGAGGGTCCTACGAGCAGTACTTC

d_call: .
clone_size: few
j_call: TRBJ2-1
v_call: TRBV6-2/TRBV6-3
cdr3_aa: CASSYRGGEQFF
cdr3_nt: TGTGCCAGCAGTTATAGGGGTGGTGAGCAGTTCTTC

d_call: TRBD1
clone_size: .
j_call: TRBJ1-4
v_call: TRBV19
cdr3_aa: CASSTRKTGFREKLFF
cdr3_nt: TGTGCCAGTAGTACCCGTAAGACAGGGTTCAGAGAAAAACTGTTTTTT

d_call: TRBD1
clone_size: .
j_call: TRBJ1-1
v_call: TRBV6-5
cdr3_aa: CASRPQGLGNTEAFF
cdr3_nt: TGTGCCAGCAGACCACAGGGGCTGGGGAACACTGAAGCTTTCTTT

d_call: .
clone_size: .
j_call: TRBJ1-6
v_call: TRBV7-2
cdr3_aa: CASSLDSVSSPLHF
cdr3_nt: TGTGCCAGCAGCTTAGATTCCGTGTCTTCACCCCTCCACTTT

d_call: TRBD2
clone_size: once
j_call: TRBJ2-1
v_call: TRBV3-1/TRBV3-2
cdr3_aa: CASRGLAENEQFF
cdr3_nt: TGTGCCAGCAGGGGACTAGCGGAAAATGAGCAGTTCTTC